This TCR beta chain was observed in a study of shared clonotypes between healthy human individuals. Overall study findings and caveats: A reduction in generation probabilities was seen for non-shared clonotypes relative to those shared by all four donors. Rarefaction showed that sequencing of sorted subsets was incomplete (despite large depth). Estimated clonotype richness was generally higher in naive than memory subsets.

A single count supports this clone. Its antigen is still unknown. A CD45RA+ naive subset and a CD45RA-negative memory subset were split from CD4+ cells. Assay used: immunoSEQ multiplex PCR; TCRdb lists only in-frame clones, some missing. Of millions of clones in the sample, 95% are singletons; the top ten hold roughly 0.13%. The receptor comes from a man between 18 and 29 years old in good health. The sequencing input was naive CD4+ T cells sorted from blood. Subset described: CD45RA+ positively selected.

CDR3 nucleotides: TGTGCCAGCAGTGAAGGACAGTTCAATTCACCCCTCCACTTT. Amino acids: CASSEGQFNSPLHF. The genes are TRBV25-1 and TRBJ1-6; perhaps TRBD1 as D (6 bases). The CDR3 extends over 14 amino acids. Between the trimmed V and J ends, which lost 2 bases and 7 bases, there was a span of 9 bases. Germline CDR1 MGHDK, CDR2 SYGVNS.